These 20 T cell receptor beta chains originate from one sample sequenced in a study of T cell repertoires in cytomegalovirus infection. TCRdb passed the reads through MiXCR, listing each CDR3 protein once. The sample holds some 200,000 distinct CDR3 sequences, about 20% seen once. Material for sequencing was PBMCs. The receptors here all came from a human donor in good health (CMV status not recorded). Some clones in this sample may be carry-over from other donors' samples.

This clonotype was recorded at least ten times. The rearrangement uses TRBV7-2 and TRBJ2-1; 11 bases line up with TRBD2. V lost 6 bases, J lost 8 bases, and 9 bases stayed unmatched. The CDR3 runs to 15 residues. CDR1 is SGHTA, CDR2 FQGNSA, per germline. The CDR3 region is CASRRTSGSGHEQFF. The DNA for the CDR3 is TGTGCCAGCAGGCGTACTAGCGGGAGTGGCCATGAGCAGTTCTTC.

This clonotype was detected only a few times. The J gene is TRBJ1-1, the V gene TRBV11-3; D not resolved. Deletions cut 2 bases from V and 1 base from J, with 5 bases between. The CDR3 totals 13 residues. The germline CDR1 and CDR2 sequences are SGHNT and YENEEA. The CDR3, as DNA: TGTGCCAGCAGCTTAAGGCAGAACACTGAAGCTTTCTTT. This translates into CASSLRQNTEAFF.

The chain is built from TRBV5-6 and TRBJ2-1; D is possibly TRBD1 or TRBD2 (5 bases each). Germline CDR1 is SGHDT and CDR2 is YYEEEE. The CDR3 is 14 residues long. The V and J ends lost 2 bases and 9 bases respectively, with 15 bases between them. The CDR3 sequence: CASSFNRDRSEQFF. The CDR3 nucleotides read TGTGCCAGCAGCTTTAACCGGGACCGAAGTGAGCAGTTCTTC.

This clonotype was seen only a few times. The chain combines TRBV13 with TRBJ2-7; D is ambiguous. Germline V gene sequence: CDR1 PRHDT, CDR2 FYEKMQ (reference sequence). There are 14 residues in the CDR3. Trimming took off 0 bases at V and 2 bases at J, with 8 bases between the two ends. The CDR3 protein is CASSLGLSAYEQYF. The CDR3 nucleotides read TGTGCCAGCAGCTTAGGCCTCAGTGCCTACGAGCAGTACTTC.

This clonotype was recorded many times. V is TRBV6-1 and J is TRBJ1-1; no clear D gene. CDR1 and CDR2 (germline): MNHNS, SASEGT. V was shortened by 3 bases and J by 1 base, with 6 bases between the two germline ends. The CDR3 contains 13 residues. CDR3 region: CASSDGENTEAFF. The CDR3 DNA follows: TGTGCCAGCAGTGATGGGGAGAACACTGAAGCTTTCTTT.

This clonotype was counted only a few times. The chain couples TRBV7-3 to TRBJ2-1; 12 positions agree with TRBD1. There are 17 residues in the CDR3. V lost 5 bases and J lost 0; bases outside the gene matches: 5. CDR1 SGHTA and CDR2 FQGTGA come from the germline V gene. CDR3 DNA sequence: TGTGCCAGCAGCAAATCGGGACAGGGGGCCTCCTACAATGAGCAGTTCTTC. Its translation is CASSKSGQGASYNEQFF.

This clonotype was counted at least ten times. V and J are TRBV7-3 and TRBJ2-2; D is tentatively TRBD1 or TRBD2 (6 bases each). V lost 11 bases to trimming and J lost 4 bases, with 14 bases between them. The CDR3 runs 13 residues. Germline loops: CDR1 SGHTA, CDR2 FQGTGA. CDR3 loop: CASSGGATGELFF. For the CDR3, the DNA is TGTGCCTCTTCCGGGGGCGCCACCGGGGAGCTGTTTTTT.

The rearrangement links TRBV19 to TRBJ2-1, with D hard to call. The CDR3 sequence is 15 residues long. Germline V gives CDR1 LNHDA, CDR2 SQIVND (reference sequence). V was shortened by 4 bases and J by 1 base, with 11 bases between the two germline ends. As DNA, the CDR3 is TGTGCCAGTAGTAATTCAGGTCAATCCTACAATGAGCAGTTCTTC. Its translation is CASSNSGQSYNEQFF. The variable domain in full, completed from reference TRBV19 and TRBJ2-1, reads DGGITQSPKYLFRKEGQNVTLSCEQNLNHDAMYWYRQDPGQGLRLIYYSQIVNDFQKGDIAEGYSVSREKKESFPLTVTSAQKNPTAFYLCASSNSGQSYNEQFFGPGTRLTVL.

The gene calls are TRBV7-9 and TRBJ1-1; D remains ambiguous. The CDR3 sequence is 14 residues long. V lost 0 bases and J 4 bases, leaving 9 bases between the germline ends. The V gene's germline CDR1 is SEHNR and CDR2 FQNEAQ (reference sequence). The CDR3 DNA reads TGTGCCAGCAGCTTAGCCCTGAAGGGCACTGAAGCTTTCTTT. Its translation: CASSLALKGTEAFF.

Ten or more counts support this clonotype. V and J are TRBV7-3 and TRBJ2-1, with TRBD2 identical over 15 bases. The V segment lost 4 bases and the J segment 2 bases; nucleotides outside the gene matches: 3. The germline gives CDR1 SGHTA, CDR2 FQGTGA. CDR3 length equals 17 residues. As DNA, the CDR3 is TGTGCCAGCAGCTCGGGACTAGCGGGGGGCCCCTACAATGAGCAGTTCTTC. It translates to CASSSGLAGGPYNEQFF.

The chain uses TRBV28 and TRBJ1-2; no reliable D call. The CDR3 spans 13 residues. Germline V CDR1 and CDR2: MDHEN, SYDVKM. Trimming shortened V by 5 bases and J by 8 bases, and 15 bases separated the two germline ends. This CDR3 reads CASSPDYFGGYTF. For the CDR3, the DNA is TGTGCCAGCAGTCCCGACTATTTCGGGGGCTACACCTTC.

The chain combines TRBV28 with TRBJ2-7, with 9 bases lining up with TRBD1. The ends lost 9 bases at V and 5 bases at J; junction bases unmatched: 14. The CDR3 sequence is 15 residues long. In germline, CDR1 is MDHEN, CDR2 SYDVKM. CDR3 coding DNA: TGTGCCAGTGTATCACCGGGACAGGGTTTCGACGAGCAGTACTTC. It codes for CASVSPGQGFDEQYF.

The chain carries TRBV20-1 and TRBJ2-3; D is possibly TRBD2 (5 bases). This CDR3 comprises 15 residues. CDR1 is DFQATT and CDR2 is SNEGSKA in the germline V gene (reference sequence). Trimming took off 1 base at V and 6 bases at J, with 17 bases between the two ends. CDR3 protein: CSARVSSHQSDTQYF. The CDR3 region has the DNA TGCAGTGCTAGAGTTTCTAGCCATCAATCTGATACGCAGTATTTT.

J is TRBJ2-7 and V is TRBV6-2 or TRBV6-3; D may correspond to TRBD1 or TRBD2 (5 bases each). Per the germline V gene, CDR1 is MNHEY and CDR2 is SVGEGT. The CDR3 has 14 residues. The V gene lost 0 bases and the J gene lost 3 bases, with 9 bases spanning the gap. As DNA, the CDR3 is TGTGCCAGCAGTTACTCGGGACGGGACTACGAGCAGTACTTC. It yields the protein CASSYSGRDYEQYF.

This clonotype was detected many times. The chain employs TRBV28 and TRBJ2-3; TRBD2 matches 8 bases. CDR3 length equals 16 residues. Losses at the gene ends were 2 bases for V and 2 bases for J; bases not matched to a gene: 6. CDR1 and CDR2 (germline): MDHEN, SYDVKM. In DNA form, the CDR3 reads TGTGCCAGCAGTTTACGGCTAGCGGGTTACACAGATACGCAGTATTTT. The encoded protein is CASSLRLAGYTDTQYF.

This clonotype was recorded many times. At one end the junction does not follow the germline gene, possibly because of a read error. This chain joins TRBV28 and TRBJ1-5; 10 nucleotides agree with TRBD1. CDR1 and CDR2 (germline): MDHEN, SYDVKM. The CDR3 is made up of 13 amino acids. The CDR3 sequence is CASRRQGAFPLFF. CDR3 DNA sequence: TGTGCCAGCAGGCGACAGGGGGCGTTTCCCTTATTTTTT.

Comments on this clonotype: Without the conserved terminal phenylalanine or tryptophan, this CDR3 likely stems from a read error. This rearrangement joins TRBV20-1 to TRBJ2-7; the D gene is possibly TRBD2 (6 bases). Germline values: CDR1 DFQATT, CDR2 SNEGSKA (reference sequence). The CDR3 is 13 residues long. The V end lost 0 bases, the J end lost 6 bases, and 12 bases lay between the germline ends. The CDR3 DNA reads as TGCAGTGCTAGAGACCCCCCTAGCGCCGAGCAGTACCTC. It yields the protein CSARDPPSAEQYL.

The chain uses TRBV29-1 and TRBJ1-3; D remains ambiguous. Per the germline V gene, CDR1 is SQVTM and CDR2 is ANQGSEA. Trimming stripped 3 bases from V and 4 bases from J, with 4 bases between. The CDR3 loop spans 11 amino acids. Here the CDR3 reads CSVDSGNTIYF. The CDR3 DNA reads as TGCAGCGTTGATTCAGGAAACACCATATATTTT.

This clonotype was counted at least ten times. The chain has TRBV7-2 and TRBJ1-2; weak D call: TRBD1 (5 bases). The V and J ends lost 5 bases and 7 bases respectively, with 17 bases between them. The CDR3 is 14 residues long. Germline-derived CDR1 and CDR2 are SGHTA and FQGNSA. The CDR3 loop is CASSQPGRALGYTF. The CDR3 DNA reads as TGTGCCAGCAGCCAACCGGGCAGGGCTCTTGGCTACACCTTC.

This clonotype was observed a few times. The chain has TRBV6-2 or TRBV6-3 and TRBJ2-3, with 9 bases identical to TRBD2. The germline gives CDR1 MNHEY, CDR2 SVGEGT. CDR3 size: 13 residues. The V gene end was trimmed by 6 bases and the J gene end by 4 bases; junction bases not matched to a gene: 2. CDR3: CASRRLAADTQYF. CDR3 in DNA: TGTGCCAGCAGAAGACTAGCGGCAGATACGCAGTATTTT.